This T cell receptor beta chain emerged from a study of blood T cells in healthy people across ages. In germline, CDR1 is SNHLY, CDR2 FYNNEI. This CDR3 contains 14 residues. V trimming: 7 bases; J trimming: 11 bases; junction bases outside the gene matches: 15. A sample-barcoded 5' primer and a J-beta primer mix were used in a second PCR of about 7 to 12 cycles. TCRdb fed the 5' RACE reads into MiXCR, producing one record per CDR3 protein. This table holds about 970,000 distinct CDR3 sequences, roughly 50% found once. The chain recombines TRBV2 with TRBJ2-5; 8 positions agree with TRBD1. Input material: blood. This sequence was found in a woman aged 55-69 years in good health. The CDR3 DNA reads TGTGCCAGCACCGGGGGACAGGTGGGAGGTGAGCAGTACTTC. Translating it yields CASTGGQVGGEQYF.